Listed below are T cell receptor beta chains from one sample, sequenced in a study of blood T cell repertoires in COVID-19. The protocol was immunoSEQ multiplex PCR, while the TCRdb copy is restricted to in-frame clones and leaves out a portion. The repertoire has about 260,000 clones, 70% to 85% of them found once; the top ten carry 1.5% to 2%. Sequences were obtained from peripheral blood. The receptors stem from a woman older than 75 with acute or convalescent COVID-19. CDR3s include the opening cysteine and the closing phenylalanine or tryptophan. D genes are given only for firm matches. Only some rows state a clone size, as once, few, many or a class for expanded clones.

D gene: -; clone size: once; V gene: TRBV19; J gene: TRBJ2-1; CDR3 DNA: TGTGCCAGTAGTCTCACTCGATCCTACAATGAGCAGTTCTTC; CDR3 protein: CASSLTRSYNEQFF
D gene: TRBD2; clone size: -; V gene: TRBV28; J gene: TRBJ2-7; CDR3 DNA: TGTGCCAGCAGTTTAACTAGCGTTGCCTACGAGCAGTACTTC; CDR3 protein: CASSLTSVAYEQYF
D gene: -; clone size: -; V gene: TRBV15; J gene: TRBJ1-1; CDR3 DNA: TGTGCCACCCAGGGTAACACTGAAGCTTTCTTT; CDR3 protein: CATQGNTEAFF
D gene: TRBD1; clone size: -; V gene: TRBV19; J gene: TRBJ2-7; CDR3 DNA: TGTGCCAGTAGTTGGGACAGGGAAATCTACGAGCAGTACTTC; CDR3 protein: CASSWDREIYEQYF
D gene: -; clone size: -; V gene: TRBV15; J gene: TRBJ1-5; CDR3 DNA: TGTGCCTCCGGGAAGGGCAATCAGCCCCAGCATTTT; CDR3 protein: CASGKGNQPQHF
D gene: TRBD2; clone size: -; V gene: TRBV7-2; J gene: TRBJ2-3; CDR3 DNA: TGTGCCAGCAGCTTTAGCGGGGGGGCTAGTAACACAGATACGCAGTATTTT; CDR3 protein: CASSFSGGASNTDTQYF
D gene: TRBD1; clone size: -; V gene: TRBV7-8; J gene: TRBJ2-5; CDR3 DNA: TGTGCCAGCAGCTGGGGACAGCAAGAGACCCAGTACTTC; CDR3 protein: CASSWGQQETQYF
D gene: TRBD2; clone size: once; V gene: TRBV27; J gene: TRBJ2-3; CDR3 DNA: TGTGCCAGCAGTTTAGATGGGAGGGGCACAGATACGCAGTATTTT; CDR3 protein: CASSLDGRGTDTQYF
D gene: TRBD2; clone size: -; V gene: TRBV4-2; J gene: TRBJ2-3; CDR3 DNA: TGTGCCAGCAGCCAAGGCCTAGCGGGGGGCCGCACAGATACGCAGTATTTT; CDR3 protein: CASSQGLAGGRTDTQYF
D gene: -; clone size: -; V gene: TRBV5-6; J gene: TRBJ2-5; CDR3 DNA: TGTGCCAGCAGCGCCCCCGCAGGGGTTCGAGTGACAGAGACCCAGTACTTC; CDR3 protein: CASSAPAGVRVTETQYF
D gene: TRBD2; clone size: -; V gene: TRBV11-3; J gene: TRBJ2-2; CDR3 DNA: TGTGCCAGCAGTAGGCTAGCGGGGAACACCGGGGAGCTGTTTTTT; CDR3 protein: CASSRLAGNTGELFF
D gene: TRBD1; clone size: many; V gene: TRBV7-3; J gene: TRBJ2-7; CDR3 DNA: TGTGCCAGCAGCTTCGACAGGGGGCCAAGGAAGCAGTACTTC; CDR3 protein: CASSFDRGPRKQYF
D gene: -; clone size: -; V gene: TRBV3-1/TRBV3-2; J gene: TRBJ1-3; CDR3 DNA: TGTGCCAGCAGCCCCAGGCCCCCCATTGGAAACACCATATATTTT; CDR3 protein: CASSPRPPIGNTIYF
D gene: TRBD1; clone size: -; V gene: TRBV28; J gene: TRBJ2-3; CDR3 DNA: TGTGCCAGCAGTGCACGGACAGGGGGCAGAGATACGCAGTATTTT; CDR3 protein: CASSARTGGRDTQYF
D gene: TRBD1; clone size: -; V gene: TRBV6-1; J gene: TRBJ1-2; CDR3 DNA: TGTGCCAGCAGTGAGGGGGGACAGTCTACTATTGGCTACACCTTC; CDR3 protein: CASSEGGQSTIGYTF
D gene: TRBD1; clone size: -; V gene: TRBV4-2; J gene: TRBJ1-6; CDR3 DNA: TGTGCCAGCAGCCAAGAACGGACAGGGGGGGGTAATTCACCCCTCCACTTT; CDR3 protein: CASSQERTGGGNSPLHF
D gene: TRBD1; clone size: once; V gene: TRBV6-5; J gene: TRBJ2-7; CDR3 DNA: TGTGCCAGCAGCTACCCCCGGACAGGGGGCTACGAGCAGTACTTC; CDR3 protein: CASSYPRTGGYEQYF
D gene: -; clone size: -; V gene: TRBV4-1; J gene: TRBJ1-2; CDR3 DNA: TGCGCCAGCAGCCAAGAAGTGACAGCAGACAATGGCTACACCTTC; CDR3 protein: CASSQEVTADNGYTF
D gene: -; clone size: few; V gene: TRBV30; J gene: TRBJ2-1; CDR3 DNA: TGTGCCTGGAGTGTAACCGGGAAGTCCTACAATGAGCAGTTCTTC; CDR3 protein: CAWSVTGKSYNEQFF
D gene: TRBD2; clone size: -; V gene: TRBV11-2; J gene: TRBJ2-7; CDR3 DNA: TGTGCCAGCAGCCGAACTAGCGGGAGTCTTTACGAGCAGTACTTC; CDR3 protein: CASSRTSGSLYEQYF
D gene: TRBD1; clone size: -; V gene: TRBV10-3; J gene: TRBJ2-3; CDR3 DNA: TGTGCCATCAGTGAGTCGAGGGACAGTCTCGCAGATACGCAGTATTTT; CDR3 protein: CAISESRDSLADTQYF
D gene: TRBD1; clone size: -; V gene: TRBV3-1/TRBV3-2; J gene: TRBJ1-2; CDR3 DNA: TGTGCCAGCAGCCATCTCAACAGGGGCCCCTATGGCTACACCTTC; CDR3 protein: CASSHLNRGPYGYTF
D gene: -; clone size: few; V gene: TRBV6-2/TRBV6-3; J gene: TRBJ2-2; CDR3 DNA: TGTGCCAGCAGTTACTGGGTCAGACAGAACACCGGGGAGCTGTTTTTT; CDR3 protein: CASSYWVRQNTGELFF
D gene: -; clone size: -; V gene: TRBV6-5; J gene: TRBJ1-5; CDR3 DNA: TGTGCCAGCAGTCACACAGGGTACCAGCCCCAGCATTTT; CDR3 protein: CASSHTGYQPQHF
D gene: -; clone size: -; V gene: TRBV19; J gene: TRBJ2-3; CDR3 DNA: TGTGCCAGTAGTATGGGAGGAGGGACAGATACGCAGTATTTT; CDR3 protein: CASSMGGGTDTQYF
D gene: TRBD2; clone size: few; V gene: TRBV7-2; J gene: TRBJ2-1; CDR3 DNA: TGTGCCAGCAAGAGAGGACTAGATAACAATGAGCAGTTCTTC; CDR3 protein: CASKRGLDNNEQFF
D gene: -; clone size: -; V gene: TRBV2; J gene: TRBJ1-6; CDR3 DNA: TGTGCCAGCAGCGTCGACGGGAACTATAATTCACCCCTCCACTTT; CDR3 protein: CASSVDGNYNSPLHF
D gene: TRBD1; clone size: -; V gene: TRBV5-1; J gene: TRBJ2-1; CDR3 DNA: TGCGCCAGCAGCCCGGACAGGGACTACAATGAGCAGTTCTTC; CDR3 protein: CASSPDRDYNEQFF
D gene: -; clone size: once; V gene: TRBV6-2/TRBV6-3; J gene: TRBJ2-5; CDR3 DNA: TGTGCCAGCAGTTATCTTTCGGAGACCCAGTACTTC; CDR3 protein: CASSYLSETQYF
D gene: TRBD2; clone size: once; V gene: TRBV4-1; J gene: TRBJ2-2; CDR3 DNA: TGCGCCAGCAGCCAATCACGCGGGAGAGCCGGGGAGCTGTTTTTT; CDR3 protein: CASSQSRGRAGELFF
D gene: -; clone size: -; V gene: TRBV6-1; J gene: TRBJ2-3; CDR3 DNA: TGTGCCAGCAGTGAAGCGCAGGTCCTAAATCGAGGCACAGATACGCAGTATTTT; CDR3 protein: CASSEAQVLNRGTDTQYF
D gene: TRBD1; clone size: -; V gene: TRBV27; J gene: TRBJ1-5; CDR3 DNA: TGTGCCAGCAGTTTCACCGGACAGGGCAATCAGCCCCAGCATTTT; CDR3 protein: CASSFTGQGNQPQHF
D gene: -; clone size: few; V gene: TRBV2; J gene: TRBJ1-5; CDR3 DNA: TGTGCCAGCAGTCCCCTCAGGGTCAATCAGCCCCAGCATTTT; CDR3 protein: CASSPLRVNQPQHF
D gene: TRBD2; clone size: -; V gene: TRBV27; J gene: TRBJ2-1; CDR3 DNA: TGTGCCAGCAGTTCCGCGACTAGCGGGGGTTTCTCCTACAATGAGCAGTTCTTC; CDR3 protein: CASSSATSGGFSYNEQFF